The clone carrying this T cell receptor beta chain was picked up a small number of times. Its cognate antigen is unknown. TCRdb's copy holds only in-frame clones and misses some; the assay was immunoSEQ multiplex PCR. This sample has approximately 72,000 clones, with around 80% found just once. The sample belongs to a study of radiotherapy plus CTLA-4 blockade in lung cancer. Study in general: Overall, around 19% of patients showed an objective response, while 31% attained disease control.

Study conclusions and caveats: Reports identified early blood T cell clone dynamics, with interferon-beta, as the best response predictor.

The CDR3 contains 16 residues. CDR1 is SGHAT, CDR2 FQNNGV, per germline. Trimming left V 0 bases short and J 11 bases short, with 17 bases between. The sequencing used peripheral blood, collected from a patient treated with radiotherapy plus ipilimumab. This clonotype originated in a human donor with non-small cell lung cancer who had a complete response to radiotherapy plus ipilimumab. J is TRBJ1-6 and V is TRBV11-2, with D hard to call. DNA for the CDR3: TGTGCCAGCAGCTTAGAGTTGGGAGTACGAGAAGCACCCCTCCACTTT. It yields the protein CASSLELGVREAPLHF.